Presented here are 14 T cell receptor beta chains from one specimen sequenced in a study of shared clonotypes between healthy human individuals. TCRdb keeps only in-frame clones here, not all; method: immunoSEQ multiplex PCR. There are 2 million to 2.5 million clones in the sample; just over 90% occur only once, and 0.35% to 0.45% lies in the top ten. Sequencing input: naive CD4+ T cells from PBMCs. Described subset: CD45RA+ positively selected. The receptors here all came from a man aged 18 to 30 in good health. Some clones in this sample may be carry-over from other donors' samples.

This clone was picked up one time. The chain uses TRBV15 and TRBJ1-4; 8 nucleotides agree with TRBD1. Germline-derived CDR1 and CDR2 are LNHNV and YYDKDF (reference sequence). CDR3 length: 14 residues. Trimming cost V 9 bases and J 6 bases; bases outside gene matches: 9. CDR3 residues: CATRRGRGHEKLFF. DNA for the CDR3: TGTGCCACTCGCCGGGGCAGGGGGCATGAAAAACTGTTTTTT.

This clone was detected only once. The chain uses TRBV27 and TRBJ2-5, with TRBD1 matching over 11 bases. V trimming: 6 bases; J trimming: 4 bases; junction bases outside the gene matches: 19. CDR3 size: 19 residues. Germline V gives CDR1 MNHEY, CDR2 SMNVEV (reference sequence). This CDR3 is CASRDRGQSERRGVETQYF. CDR3 sequence (DNA): TGTGCCAGCAGGGACAGGGGGCAGTCGGAGAGGAGGGGAGTAGAGACCCAGTACTTC.

The rearrangement uses TRBV6-6 and TRBJ2-7; 9 bases agree with TRBD1. The V segment lost 6 bases and the J segment 2 bases; nucleotides outside the gene matches: 5. This CDR3 has 14 residues. Per germline, CDR1 MNHNY and CDR2 SVGAGI (reference sequence). CDR3 amino acids: CASRAGQGTYEQYF. CDR3 nucleotide sequence: TGTGCCAGCAGGGCGGGACAGGGCACCTACGAGCAGTACTTC.

This rearrangement joins TRBV5-1 to TRBJ2-1; 7 nucleotides align to TRBD2. CDR1 is SGHRS, CDR2 YFSETQ, per germline. The CDR3 length is 15 residues. V lost 4 bases to trimming and J lost 9 bases; unmatched junction nucleotides: 13. CDR3 nucleotides: TGCGCCAGCAGCCCGGTTGGGGGGGTCAGCAGTGAGCAGTTCTTC. It specifies CASSPVGGVSSEQFF.

The chain has TRBV14 and TRBJ2-2, with D possibly TRBD2 on 6 matching bases. CDR1 and CDR2 from the germline V gene are SGHDN and FVKESK. The CDR3 consists of 14 residues. V was cut by 1 base and J by 5 bases, with 8 bases left in between. The CDR3 protein is CASSQVGRTGELFF. The CDR3 coding sequence is TGTGCCAGCAGCCAAGTGGGGAGGACCGGGGAGCTGTTTTTT.

The chain carries TRBV4-1 and TRBJ2-1; D is unclear. The length of the CDR3 is 14 residues. Germline V gives CDR1 MGHRA, CDR2 YSYEKL. Trimming removed 0 bases from V and 7 bases from J, with 10 bases in between. CDR3 nucleotides: TGCGCCAGCAGCCAAGATGCAATTCGGAATGAGCAGTTCTTC. It yields the protein CASSQDAIRNEQFF.

The chain recombines TRBV7-8 with TRBJ1-1; D gene uncertain. Germline CDR1 is SGHVS and CDR2 is FQNEAQ. This CDR3 is built from 13 residues. V gave up 3 bases and J gave up 2 bases, with 7 bases separating them. Written as DNA, the CDR3 is TGTGCCAGCAGCTTGACGGGAAACACTGAAGCTTTCTTT. Its translation: CASSLTGNTEAFF.

The CDR3 loop is CASAGTFNTEAFF. Written as DNA, the CDR3 is TGCGCCAGCGCCGGGACATTCAACACTGAAGCTTTCTTT. The chain carries TRBV10-1 and TRBJ1-1; D might be TRBD1 (6 bases). The germline V gene encodes CDR1 WNHNN and CDR2 SYGVQD (reference sequence). This CDR3 region has 13 residues. V lost 8 bases and J 2 bases, leaving 12 bases between the germline ends.

The chain is built from TRBV4-2 and TRBJ2-7, with 7 positions matching TRBD2. The length of the CDR3 is 15 residues. V gave up 1 base and J gave up 6 bases; unmatched junction bases: 9. The germline V gene encodes CDR1 LGHNA and CDR2 YNFKEQ. In DNA, the CDR3 is TGTGCCAGCAGCCAAGCCGGACTAGGGGATTTCGAGCAGTACTTC. Protein: CASSQAGLGDFEQYF.

This clone has just one count. In the same sample, other DNA sequences code for this CDR3. V gene TRBV2 combines with J gene TRBJ1-3; D is uncertain. The CDR3 spans 13 residues. Trimming removed 4 bases at V and 2 bases at J, with 6 bases between. Per the germline V gene, CDR1 is SNHLY and CDR2 is FYNNEI. The CDR3 DNA follows: TGTGCCAGCAGTGGTACAGCTGGAAACACCATATATTTT. Translated, it gives CASSGTAGNTIYF.

This clone was counted a single time. The V gene is TRBV6-1, the J gene TRBJ2-7; D may be TRBD1 or TRBD2 (5 bases each). V shed 4 bases and J shed 6 bases, with 16 bases lying between them. Germline V gives CDR1 MNHNS, CDR2 SASEGT. The CDR3 spans 14 residues. CDR3 sequence reads: CASSGGLWGGEQYF. Here the CDR3 DNA reads TGTGCCAGCAGTGGGGGGTTGTGGGGCGGCGAGCAGTACTTC.

The genes are TRBV28 and TRBJ2-3; 9 nucleotides match TRBD1. Germline CDR1 and CDR2: MDHEN and SYDVKM. The CDR3 length is 15 residues. J gave up 5 bases and V 5 bases, and 8 bases lay outside the gene matches. The DNA of the CDR3 is TGTGCCAGCAGTCTCCGGGACAGGGACGGAGATACGCAGTATTTT. Amino acid sequence: CASSLRDRDGDTQYF.

J is TRBJ1-1 and V is TRBV11-2; TRBD1 agrees at 10 bases. The trim removed 4 bases at V and 6 bases at J, leaving 8 bases unmatched. The CDR3 is made up of 15 amino acids. CDR1 is SGHAT and CDR2 is FQNNGV in the germline V gene. CDR3 DNA sequence: TGTGCCAGCAGCTCACACGGACAGGGGGTCGCTGAAGCTTTCTTT. Its translation is CASSSHGQGVAEAFF.

The chain uses TRBV27 and TRBJ1-4, with unresolved D. Germline V lookup: CDR1 MNHEY, CDR2 SMNVEV (reference sequence). Trimming shortened V by 6 bases and J by 5 bases, and 13 bases separated the two germline ends. The CDR3 loop spans 14 amino acids. This CDR3 reads CASRPARSNEKLFF. The CDR3 region has the DNA TGTGCCAGCAGACCGGCCCGGAGCAATGAAAAACTGTTTTTT.